Listed below are T cell receptor beta chains from one sample, sequenced in a study of T cell responses to AZD1222 COVID-19 vaccine. Using immunoSEQ multiplex PCR, the repertoire was profiled, and TCRdb retains in-frame clones only, with some absent. Of some 150,000 clones in the sample, about 91% were seen once. Sequences were derived from peripheral blood, sampled on day 0 of MenACWY control vaccination. The source is an adult in good health. Each CDR3 is given with its conserved first and last residue. Each record gives: V gene, clone size, D gene, J gene, CDR3 DNA, CDR3 protein. The D gene is left open where the match is weak. Clone size appears in some rows only: once, few, many, or a class for an expanded clone.

v_gene: TRBV24-1
abundance: -
d_gene: -
j_gene: TRBJ2-6
CDR3nt: TGTGCCACCAGTGATCCACAGGGCACCGGGGCCAACGTCCTGACTTTC
CDR3aa: CATSDPQGTGANVLTF

v_gene: TRBV4-2
abundance: -
d_gene: TRBD1
j_gene: TRBJ1-5
CDR3nt: TGTGCCAGCAGCCACTTTGGACAGGGGGTGTATAGCAATCAGCCCCAGCATTTT
CDR3aa: CASSHFGQGVYSNQPQHF

v_gene: TRBV15
abundance: -
d_gene: -
j_gene: TRBJ1-4
CDR3nt: TGTGCCACCAGCAGAGGGACAGTTAATGAAAAACTGTTTTTT
CDR3aa: CATSRGTVNEKLFF

v_gene: TRBV28
abundance: -
d_gene: TRBD2
j_gene: TRBJ2-7
CDR3nt: TGTGCCAGCAGTACCAACCTCCGGGACTATGTCTACGAGCAGTACTTC
CDR3aa: CASSTNLRDYVYEQYF

v_gene: TRBV28
abundance: -
d_gene: -
j_gene: TRBJ2-2
CDR3nt: TGTGCCAGCATTCTCTCTAACACCGGGGAGCTGTTTTTT
CDR3aa: CASILSNTGELFF

v_gene: TRBV28
abundance: -
d_gene: TRBD2
j_gene: TRBJ2-5
CDR3nt: TGTGCCAGCACCTCGGGACTAGCGTATCAAGAGACCCAGTACTTC
CDR3aa: CASTSGLAYQETQYF

v_gene: TRBV2
abundance: -
d_gene: -
j_gene: TRBJ1-3
CDR3nt: TGTGCCAGAAGGGAAACTGGGGGAAACACCATATATTTT
CDR3aa: CARRETGGNTIYF

v_gene: TRBV5-1
abundance: -
d_gene: TRBD2
j_gene: TRBJ2-1
CDR3nt: TGCGCCAGCAGCTTGGTGGGTAGCGGGTTTTACAATGAGCAGTTCTTC
CDR3aa: CASSLVGSGFYNEQFF

v_gene: TRBV27
abundance: -
d_gene: TRBD1
j_gene: TRBJ2-7
CDR3nt: TGTGCCAGCAGTTTATCGAGGGACAGGGGCGAGCAGTACTTC
CDR3aa: CASSLSRDRGEQYF

v_gene: TRBV10-3
abundance: -
d_gene: -
j_gene: TRBJ2-1
CDR3nt: TGTGCCATCAGTGTATCCGGGGGCAATGAGCAGTTCTTC
CDR3aa: CAISVSGGNEQFF

v_gene: TRBV29-1
abundance: -
d_gene: TRBD2
j_gene: TRBJ2-3
CDR3nt: TGCAGCGGAAAACTGACTAGCGGGAAAACAGATACGCAGTATTTT
CDR3aa: CSGKLTSGKTDTQYF

v_gene: TRBV21-1
abundance: once
d_gene: -
j_gene: TRBJ1-1
CDR3nt: TGTGCCACGAACAGAGGTCGGGGGACTGAAGCTTTCTTT
CDR3aa: CATNRGRGTEAFF

v_gene: TRBV7-2
abundance: -
d_gene: TRBD1
j_gene: TRBJ1-6
CDR3nt: TGTGCCAGCAGCACCCGGACAGGGGGCCATTCACCCCTCCACTTT
CDR3aa: CASSTRTGGHSPLHF

v_gene: TRBV27
abundance: -
d_gene: TRBD1
j_gene: TRBJ1-2
CDR3nt: TGTGCCAGCAGTCAAGGGACAGTTCCCTCCTATGGCTACACCTTC
CDR3aa: CASSQGTVPSYGYTF

v_gene: TRBV25-1
abundance: -
d_gene: -
j_gene: TRBJ1-2
CDR3nt: TGTGCCAGCAGTGGAGGGTTTTATGGCTACACCTTC
CDR3aa: CASSGGFYGYTF

v_gene: TRBV7-3
abundance: -
d_gene: TRBD1
j_gene: TRBJ2-7
CDR3nt: TGTGCCAGCAGCTTAGGACCCTCCGGACAGGGTGCCTACGAGCAGTACTTC
CDR3aa: CASSLGPSGQGAYEQYF

v_gene: TRBV24-1
abundance: -
d_gene: -
j_gene: TRBJ1-2
CDR3nt: TGTGCCACCAGTGACGAAGGGGGGAACGGCTACACCTTC
CDR3aa: CATSDEGGNGYTF

v_gene: TRBV11-3
abundance: -
d_gene: -
j_gene: TRBJ1-5
CDR3nt: TGTGCCAGCAGCTTAGAGGGGGATCAGCCCCAGCATTTT
CDR3aa: CASSLEGDQPQHF

v_gene: TRBV29-1
abundance: once
d_gene: TRBD1
j_gene: TRBJ2-1
CDR3nt: TGCAGCGTGAAACAGGGGCAAACCTACAATGAGCAGTTCTTC
CDR3aa: CSVKQGQTYNEQFF

v_gene: TRBV19
abundance: -
d_gene: -
j_gene: TRBJ2-7
CDR3nt: TGTGCCAGTCGACCCCAAGGGATAGCGACCAGCTCCTACGAGCAGTACTTC
CDR3aa: CASRPQGIATSSYEQYF

v_gene: TRBV11-2
abundance: few
d_gene: -
j_gene: TRBJ2-5
CDR3nt: TGTGCCAGCAGCCCCGTCCCTAGGCAAGAGACCCAGTACTTC
CDR3aa: CASSPVPRQETQYF

v_gene: TRBV7-9
abundance: -
d_gene: -
j_gene: TRBJ2-7
CDR3nt: TGTGCCAGCACCGGAACCTACGAGCAGTACTTC
CDR3aa: CASTGTYEQYF

v_gene: TRBV30
abundance: -
d_gene: -
j_gene: TRBJ1-5
CDR3nt: TGTGCCTACAAAAAGGCAGGCTACAATCAGCCCCAGCATTTT
CDR3aa: CAYKKAGYNQPQHF

v_gene: TRBV19
abundance: -
d_gene: -
j_gene: TRBJ2-1
CDR3nt: TGTGCCAGTACTTTGACCTTGGGCTCCTACAATGAGCAGTTCTTC
CDR3aa: CASTLTLGSYNEQFF

v_gene: TRBV11-2
abundance: -
d_gene: TRBD1
j_gene: TRBJ1-5
CDR3nt: TGTGCCAGCAGCCCTCGGACAGGTAGCAATCAGCCCCAGCATTTT
CDR3aa: CASSPRTGSNQPQHF

v_gene: TRBV29-1
abundance: -
d_gene: TRBD1
j_gene: TRBJ1-1
CDR3nt: TGCAGCGGAGGGACAGGGGGCGCGGTGGATGAAGCTTTCTTT
CDR3aa: CSGGTGGAVDEAFF

v_gene: TRBV7-9
abundance: -
d_gene: -
j_gene: TRBJ1-1
CDR3nt: TGTGCCAGCGCGCGCGTGGGAACTGAAGCTTTCTTT
CDR3aa: CASARVGTEAFF

v_gene: TRBV10-3
abundance: -
d_gene: TRBD2
j_gene: TRBJ2-1
CDR3nt: TGTGCCATCAGTGGATTAGCGGGAGAGGGGGGCAATGAGCAGTTCTTC
CDR3aa: CAISGLAGEGGNEQFF

v_gene: TRBV5-5
abundance: once
d_gene: TRBD1
j_gene: TRBJ1-3
CDR3nt: TGTGCCAGCAGCGACAGAGGGACAGGGCTGGCTGGAAACACCATATATTTT
CDR3aa: CASSDRGTGLAGNTIYF

v_gene: TRBV7-3
abundance: -
d_gene: -
j_gene: TRBJ2-3
CDR3nt: TGTGCCAGCAGCTTAGACAGCACAGATACGCAGTATTTT
CDR3aa: CASSLDSTDTQYF

v_gene: TRBV6-1
abundance: -
d_gene: -
j_gene: TRBJ1-3
CDR3nt: TGTGCCAGCAGTGAAATGGAAGGGGTGGGAGGAAACACCATATATTTT
CDR3aa: CASSEMEGVGGNTIYF

v_gene: TRBV27
abundance: once
d_gene: -
j_gene: TRBJ2-4
CDR3nt: TGTGCCAGCATGGGCGGCCGAGTTGGCATTCAGTACTTC
CDR3aa: CASMGGRVGIQYF

v_gene: TRBV27
abundance: -
d_gene: TRBD2
j_gene: TRBJ2-3
CDR3nt: TGTGCCAGCAGACCCCGAACTAGCGGGAGGGCGGCAGATACGCAGTATTTT
CDR3aa: CASRPRTSGRAADTQYF

v_gene: TRBV4-1
abundance: -
d_gene: -
j_gene: TRBJ1-1
CDR3nt: TGCGCCAGCAGCCAAGTTAAGGGGCACACTGAAGCTTTCTTT
CDR3aa: CASSQVKGHTEAFF

v_gene: TRBV10-3
abundance: -
d_gene: -
j_gene: TRBJ1-4
CDR3nt: TGTGCCATCAGTGCCGGGACGGAGAATGAAAAACTGTTTTTT
CDR3aa: CAISAGTENEKLFF